This entry describes one T cell receptor beta chain. Its antigen is currently unknown. Within the sample, other DNA sequences also encode this same CDR3. Trimming shortened V by 1 base and J by 3 bases, and 9 bases separated the two germline ends. This CDR3 has 14 residues. Germline CDR1 and CDR2: SEHNR and FQNEAQ (reference sequence). This specimen comes from a study of T cell responses to AZD1222 COVID-19 vaccine. General study findings and limits: Seropositive at baseline were only a handful of AZD1222 recipients. Donors, mostly white British, included more females; clonal diversity was possibly underestimated. Unmutated variant regions are reportedly targeted by nearly half of spike-specific TCRs.

The table came from immunoSEQ multiplex PCR; TCRdb's copy has only in-frame clones and leaves some out. The profile shows 180,000 or so clones, about 90% of them singletons. This receptor was obtained from an adult who received the AZD1222 COVID-19 vaccine. This chain links TRBV7-9 with TRBJ1-1, with a weak D call TRBD1 (6 bases). This specimen was peripheral blood, taken 28 days after the second AZD1222 dose. CDR3 in amino acids: CASSLVGGDTEAFF. The CDR3 DNA reads as TGTGCCAGCAGCTTAGTGGGGGGCGACACTGAAGCTTTCTTT.